Sequencing of this TCR beta chain was carried out in a study of T cell responses to AZD1222 COVID-19 vaccine. Only in-frame clones appear in the TCRdb table, and some are missing; sequencing was by immunoSEQ multiplex PCR. This table has 90,000 to 110,000 clones, about 89% appearing once. The study's findings and limits: Sampled repertoires all dated from after the peak T cell response. White British ancestry dominated among donors, who included more females, and clonal diversity was possibly underestimated.

Of note for this clone: The antigen is unknown.

With 4 bases removed from V and 9 bases from J, the gap between germline ends came to 16 bases. The CDR3 totals 15 residues. Per germline, CDR1 MNHEY and CDR2 SVGEGT. The sample was peripheral blood, taken 28 days after the second AZD1222 dose. This chain connects TRBV6-2 or TRBV6-3 to TRBJ1-6, with D possibly TRBD1 on 5 matching bases. The sequence was collected from an adult who received the AZD1222 COVID-19 vaccine. Here the CDR3 DNA reads TGTGCCAGCAGTTTCTTCAGGGCTGTGGGTTCACCCCTCCACTTT. It specifies CASSFFRAVGSPLHF.